This T cell receptor (beta chain) was recorded in a study of blood T cell repertoires in COVID-19. Background on the study: PBMCs, B-cell-depleted T cells, or T cells were the source of the cDNA or gDNA that made up the material.

The V gene end was trimmed by 6 bases and the J gene end by 5 bases; junction bases not matched to a gene: 5. This CDR3 has 15 amino acids. CDR1 and CDR2 from the germline V gene are MNHEY and SVGAGI. As originally analysed: Amplification of reference gene primers provided the estimated nucleated cell counts. Repertoires were generated with immunoSEQ multiplex PCR, while TCRdb's copy carries only in-frame clones and drops some. That table supplies the V and J calls and clone size; D and trimming were determined from the DNA. The sample has 89,000 or so clones; about 85% are singletons. The material sequenced was peripheral blood. V gene TRBV6-5 combines with J gene TRBJ1-6, with 9 bases identical to TRBD1. This receptor was taken from a human donor in a cohort sampled during active COVID-19. CDR3 loop: CASSPGQGDNSPLHF. The DNA for the CDR3 is TGTGCCAGCAGCCCGGGACAGGGAGATAATTCACCCCTCCACTTT.